Below, 31 T cell receptor beta chains from the same sample are listed, as sequenced in a study of blood T cells in healthy people across ages. A second PCR, run for roughly 7 to 12 cycles, used a sample-barcoded 5' primer plus a J-beta primer mix. TCRdb called the 5' RACE reads again in MiXCR, with one record for every CDR3 protein. The data show more than 600,000 distinct CDR3 sequences, with roughly 25% seen just once and 9.4% held by the top ten. The sample was also linked to a second study, of T cells of mothers and their children.

Specimen: blood. These receptors were taken from a boy aged 10-17 years in good health.

This sequence joins TRBV6-6 and TRBJ2-4; TRBD1 might be the D (5 bases). Germline V gene sequence: CDR1 MNHNY, CDR2 SVGAGI (reference sequence). Trimming took off 5 bases at V and 6 bases at J, with 8 bases between the two ends. CDR3 length equals 12 residues. The CDR3 protein is CASSATVNIQYF. For the CDR3, the DNA is TGTGCCAGCAGTGCGACAGTAAACATTCAGTACTTC.

This clonotype came up once. The chain is built from TRBV19 and TRBJ2-1; the match to TRBD2 covers 8 bases. Germline lookup yields CDR1 LNHDA and CDR2 SQIVND (reference sequence). V was clipped by 7 bases and J by 8 bases; unmatched bases: 7. The length of the CDR3 is 13 residues. The CDR3 loop is CASMGLGVYEQFF. As DNA, the CDR3 is TGTGCCAGTATGGGACTAGGGGTCTATGAGCAGTTCTTC. The complete variable domain, with remaining parts taken from reference TRBV19 and TRBJ2-1, reads DGGITQSPKYLFRKEGQNVTLSCEQNLNHDAMYWYRQDPGQGLRLIYYSQIVNDFQKGDIAEGYSVSREKKESFPLTVTSAQKNPTAFYLCASMGLGVYEQFFGPGTRLTVL.

This clonotype showed up just a few times. J is TRBJ2-7 and V is TRBV4-2, with TRBD2 as a possible D gene (5 bases). In germline, CDR1 is LGHNA, CDR2 YNFKEQ. The CDR3 spans 14 residues. Trimming removed 0 bases at V and 3 bases at J, with 9 bases between. CDR3 protein: CASSQEADYYEQYF. CDR3 bases: TGTGCCAGCAGCCAAGAAGCTGACTACTACGAGCAGTACTTC.

The chain has TRBV5-1 and TRBJ1-2; D gene uncertain. V dropped 0 bases and J dropped 2 bases, with 14 bases sitting between them. CDR3 length equals 16 residues. The germline gives CDR1 SGHRS, CDR2 YFSETQ. The CDR3 coding sequence is TGCGCCAGCAGCTTGGTTTTTGGACGGGCGAACTATGGCTACACCTTC. It is translated as CASSLVFGRANYGYTF.

The rearrangement links TRBV28 to TRBJ2-4; TRBD1 is a possible D gene (6 bases). There are 19 residues in the CDR3. V was shortened by 5 bases and J by 0 bases, with 23 bases between the two germline ends. CDR1 is MDHEN and CDR2 is SYDVKM in the germline V gene. The CDR3 DNA reads as TGTGCCAGCAGTCTTGATCAACCGGGACAATTAATAGCCAAAAACATTCAGTACTTC. This translates into CASSLDQPGQLIAKNIQYF.

V and J are TRBV5-1 and TRBJ2-7, with 9 bases identical to TRBD1. The CDR3 consists of 16 residues. J was trimmed by 4 bases and V by 1 base; bases with no gene match: 9. CDR1 and CDR2 (germline): SGHRS, YFSETQ. CDR3 nucleotides: TGCGCCAGCAGCTTGCCTACGGGACAGGGCGTGTACGAGCAGTACTTC. This encodes CASSLPTGQGVYEQYF. The whole variable domain, remainder taken from reference TRBV5-1 and TRBJ2-7, is KAGVTQTPRYLIKTRGQQVTLSCSPISGHRSVSWYQQTPGQGLQFLFEYFSETQRNKGNFPGRFSGRQFSNSRSEMNVSTLELGDSALYLCASSLPTGQGVYEQYFGPGTRLTVT.

V gene TRBV7-9 combines with J gene TRBJ2-7; D gene unclear. Germline V gene sequence: CDR1 SEHNR, CDR2 FQNEAQ (reference sequence). This CDR3 region has 13 residues. The ends were cut back, 5 bases at V and 1 base at J, with 9 bases in the middle. CDR3 in DNA: TGTGCCAGCAGCCATCCCATATCCTACGAGCAGTACTTC. Residues: CASSHPISYEQYF.

This CDR3 reads CASSSASGISYEQYF. The CDR3 nucleotides are TGTGCCAGCAGTTCGGCCAGCGGGATCTCCTACGAGCAGTACTTC. The V and J genes are TRBV28 and TRBJ2-5, with 7 bases matching TRBD2. The DNA end is a closer match to TRBJ2-7, so the J assignment may be wrong. Germline V gene sequence: CDR1 MDHEN, CDR2 SYDVKM. The CDR3 sequence is 15 residues long.

The rearrangement links TRBV10-3 to TRBJ2-3, with 10 bases identical to TRBD2. The CDR3 consists of 17 residues. CDR1 and CDR2 from the germline V gene are ENHRY and SYGVKD. The ends lost 0 bases at V and 2 bases at J; junction bases unmatched: 5. CDR3 amino acids: CAISESRLAGDTDTQYF. In DNA, the CDR3 is TGTGCCATCAGTGAGTCGAGGCTAGCGGGGGACACAGATACGCAGTATTTT.

This clonotype has more than one count but fewer than ten. The chain is built from TRBV3-1 and TRBJ2-1, with D hard to call. The germline CDR1 and CDR2 sequences are LGHDT and YNNKEL (reference sequence). This CDR3 comprises 15 residues. V was trimmed by 5 bases and J by 3 bases, leaving 14 bases between them. CDR3 in amino acids: CASSSQQTLYNEQFF. The CDR3 DNA reads as TGTGCCAGCAGCTCCCAGCAAACTCTCTACAATGAGCAGTTCTTC.

The J gene is TRBJ1-1, the V gene TRBV27; a weak D match, TRBD1 (5 bases). The ends were cut back, 8 bases at V and 4 bases at J, with 17 bases in the middle. Germline CDR1 reads MNHEY; CDR2 reads SMNVEV (reference sequence). There are 14 residues in the CDR3. The CDR3 DNA reads as TGTGCCAGCTCGCCGGTGGGGGGGAGCACTGAAGCTTTCTTT. Translated, it gives CASSPVGGSTEAFF.

The chain carries TRBV6-2 or TRBV6-3 and TRBJ2-7; D uncertain. Germline values: CDR1 MNHEY, CDR2 SVGEGT. The CDR3 is made up of 11 amino acids. With 0 bases removed from V and 11 bases from J, the gap between germline ends came to 8 bases. The CDR3 sequence: CASSYSLEKYF. The CDR3 DNA sequence: TGTGCCAGCAGTTACTCTTTAGAAAAGTACTTC.

This clonotype was observed a handful of times. The V gene is TRBV6-6, the J gene TRBJ2-1; D uncertain. Germline-derived CDR1 and CDR2 are MNHNY and SVGAGI (reference sequence). The V gene lost 4 bases and the J gene lost 0 bases, with 13 bases spanning the gap. The length of the CDR3 is 16 residues. Here the CDR3 reads CASSFMDVFSYNEQFF. DNA for the CDR3: TGTGCCAGCAGTTTCATGGACGTTTTCTCCTACAATGAGCAGTTCTTC.

This chain connects TRBV4-3 to TRBJ2-5; a weak D match, TRBD1 (6 bases). V dropped 2 bases and J dropped 5 bases, with 15 bases sitting between them. The germline V gene has CDR1 LGHNA and CDR2 YSLEER. This CDR3 contains 15 residues. CDR3 protein: CASSQLLGTGETQYF. The DNA of the CDR3 is TGCGCCAGCAGCCAACTTCTGGGTACAGGGGAGACCCAGTACTTC.

This clonotype has a handful of counts. The rearrangement uses TRBV11-2 and TRBJ2-7, with D uncertain. The CDR3 sequence is 14 residues long. CDR1 is SGHAT and CDR2 is FQNNGV in the germline V gene. V dropped 0 bases and J dropped 1 base, with 7 bases sitting between them. The CDR3 reads CASSLEGKSYEQYF. The DNA of the CDR3 is TGTGCCAGCAGCTTAGAGGGGAAATCCTACGAGCAGTACTTC. Supplemented by reference TRBV11-2 and TRBJ2-7, the full variable domain reads EAGVAQSPRYKIIEKRQSVAFWCNPISGHATLYWYQQILGQGPKLLIQFQNNGVVDDSQLPKDRFSAERLKGVDSTLKIQPAKLEDSAVYLCASSLEGKSYEQYFGPGTRLTVT.

This clonotype was seen a few times. This sequence joins TRBV12-3 or TRBV12-4 and TRBJ2-2; D gene unclear. The CDR3 contains 13 residues. Trimming shortened V by 4 bases and J by 6 bases, and 9 bases separated the two germline ends. This CDR3 is CASSSRISGELFF. The CDR3 region has the DNA TGTGCCAGCAGTTCTAGAATTTCCGGGGAGCTGTTTTTT.

This clonotype has only a few counts. The gene calls are TRBV6-2 or TRBV6-3 and TRBJ1-2; a possible D gene is TRBD1 (5 bases). The CDR3 runs 14 residues. Trimming left V 5 bases short and J 2 bases short, with 12 bases between. Germline CDR1 is MNHEY and CDR2 is SVGEGT. CDR3 coding DNA: TGTGCCAGCAGTCCGGGACCCACGAACTATGGCTACACCTTC. Translation gives CASSPGPTNYGYTF.

The chain links TRBV20-1 to TRBJ1-4, with TRBD1 as a possible D gene (6 bases). CDR1 is DFQATT, CDR2 SNEGSKA, per germline (reference sequence). V lost 3 bases and J 8 bases, leaving 16 bases between the germline ends. The CDR3 has 14 amino acids. The CDR3: CSASSPGAGEKLFF. In DNA, the CDR3 is TGCAGTGCTAGTAGTCCGGGGGCAGGAGAAAAACTGTTTTTT.

The chain uses TRBV6-5 and TRBJ1-6; weak D call: TRBD1 (6 bases). This CDR3 is 14 amino acids long. The germline V gene has CDR1 MNHEY and CDR2 SVGAGI. V was pared by 10 bases and J by 10 bases, with 20 bases between. In DNA form, the CDR3 reads TGTGCCACCACCTTTCTCAGGGGTTCCTCACCCCTCCACTTT. This encodes CATTFLRGSSPLHF.

This clonotype was recorded a few times. The rearrangement links TRBV15 to TRBJ2-2; 8 positions agree with TRBD2. V trimming: 6 bases; J trimming: 4 bases; junction bases outside the gene matches: 4. The CDR3 covers 14 residues. Germline V gene lookup returns CDR1 LNHNV and CDR2 YYDKDF (reference sequence). CDR3 loop: CATRAGGITGELFF. The CDR3 nucleotides read TGTGCCACCAGGGCGGGAGGTATCACCGGGGAGCTGTTTTTT.

This clonotype was picked up a small number of times. Its ends do not fully match the called genes, so a read error is possible. The chain links TRBV7-9 to TRBJ2-7; 7 bases fit TRBD2. This CDR3 spans 13 amino acids. In germline, CDR1 is SEHNR, CDR2 FQNEAQ (reference sequence). DNA of the CDR3: TGTGCCAGCAGCGGTGGACTAGTCTACAAGCAGTACTTC. Amino acid sequence: CASSGGLVYKQYF.

The V call is TRBV19, the J call TRBJ1-3; D not resolved. V lost 0 bases and J lost 3, with 6 bases in between. The CDR3 runs to 14 residues. CDR1 and CDR2 (germline): LNHDA, SQIVND (reference sequence). The CDR3, as DNA: TGTGCCAGTAGTATAGACGGCGGTGGAAACACCATATATTTT. Amino acid sequence: CASSIDGGGNTIYF.

The V and J genes are TRBV4-3 and TRBJ2-3; tentatively, D is TRBD1 (6 bases). Germline V lookup: CDR1 LGHNA, CDR2 YSLEER. This CDR3 comprises 16 residues. Trimming removed 0 bases from V and 0 bases from J, with 10 bases in between. The CDR3 DNA is TGCGCCAGCAGCCAAGAAGTGGGGGCGAGCACAGATACGCAGTATTTT. It translates to CASSQEVGASTDTQYF.

This chain links TRBV20-1 with TRBJ1-1, with 11 positions matching TRBD1. CDR1 and CDR2 (germline): DFQATT, SNEGSKA (reference sequence). V lost 2 bases, J lost 5 bases, and 13 bases stayed unmatched. CDR3 length: 17 amino acids. The CDR3 bases are TGCAGTGCTAGACTACCGGACAGGGGGCGAGGTCGTACTGAAGCTTTCTTT. This sequence encodes CSARLPDRGRGRTEAFF.

With respect to this clonotype: At one boundary the junction diverges from the germline segment, which might be a read error. The chain links TRBV3-1 to TRBJ2-5; no clear D. The CDR3 loop spans 14 amino acids. Per the germline V gene, CDR1 is LGHDT and CDR2 is YNNKEL (reference sequence). The CDR3 DNA reads as TGTGCCAGCGGCCAAGACTGGACCCAAGAGACCCAGTACTTC. Its translation: CASGQDWTQETQYF.

V gene TRBV9 combines with J gene TRBJ1-2; no clear D. V was shortened by 3 bases and J by 5 bases, with 8 bases between the two germline ends. CDR1 and CDR2 (germline): SGDLS, YYNGEE. The CDR3 extends over 12 amino acids. The CDR3 DNA follows: TGTGCCAGCAGCGCGGCCGGGTATGGCTACACCTTC. Translation: CASSAAGYGYTF.

This clonotype has just one count. This sequence joins TRBV6-5 and TRBJ1-6, with D possibly matching TRBD1 (6 bases). There are 18 residues in the CDR3. Between the trimmed V and J ends, which lost 4 bases and 5 bases, there was a span of 21 bases. Germline CDR1 is MNHEY and CDR2 is SVGAGI. This CDR3 reads CASSSLAAGAGNNSPLHF. CDR3 DNA sequence: TGTGCCAGCAGTTCCCTGGCCGCAGGGGCAGGCAATAATTCACCCCTCCACTTT.

The chain joins TRBV12-3 or TRBV12-4 to TRBJ2-2; the D gene is possibly TRBD2 (6 bases). Trimming took off 7 bases at V and 1 base at J, with 13 bases between the two ends. The CDR3 sequence is 15 residues long. CDR3 DNA sequence: TGTGCCAGCAATGGAGGGATAAGGAACACCGGGGAGCTGTTTTTT. As protein: CASNGGIRNTGELFF.

The rearrangement joins TRBV20-1 to TRBJ2-7; weak D call: TRBD1 (5 bases). Germline V gives CDR1 DFQATT, CDR2 SNEGSKA (reference sequence). The V and J ends lost 3 bases and 3 bases respectively, with 12 bases between them. This CDR3 comprises 13 residues. The CDR3 DNA follows: TGCAGTGCTAGGCCCAGGGCCAGCTACGAGCAGTACTTC. This encodes CSARPRASYEQYF.

This chain joins TRBV5-1 and TRBJ2-5; TRBD2 matches 10 bases. Looked up from germline, CDR1 is SGHRS and CDR2 is YFSETQ. This CDR3 region has 16 residues. Trimming removed 0 bases from V and 5 bases from J; junction bases left unmatched: 7. The CDR3 region has the DNA TGCGCCAGCAGCTTGGTGGCTAGCGGGGGCCCGGAGACCCAGTACTTC. Encoded protein: CASSLVASGGPETQYF. Complete variable domain (other parts from reference TRBV5-1 and TRBJ2-5): KAGVTQTPRYLIKTRGQQVTLSCSPISGHRSVSWYQQTPGQGLQFLFEYFSETQRNKGNFPGRFSGRQFSNSRSEMNVSTLELGDSALYLCASSLVASGGPETQYFGPGTRLLVL.

As concerns this clonotype: Mismatch with germline at one junction end may stem from a read error. The J gene is TRBJ2-1, the V gene TRBV7-3; D is possibly TRBD2 (5 bases). The DNA end favors TRBJ2-5, so the J call may be wrong. This CDR3 has 13 amino acids. Germline-derived CDR1 and CDR2 are SGHTA and FQGTGA. The CDR3 region has the DNA TGTGCCAACAGCTATGTAGGAGGCGAGACCCAGTACTTC. This translates into CANSYVGGETQYF.